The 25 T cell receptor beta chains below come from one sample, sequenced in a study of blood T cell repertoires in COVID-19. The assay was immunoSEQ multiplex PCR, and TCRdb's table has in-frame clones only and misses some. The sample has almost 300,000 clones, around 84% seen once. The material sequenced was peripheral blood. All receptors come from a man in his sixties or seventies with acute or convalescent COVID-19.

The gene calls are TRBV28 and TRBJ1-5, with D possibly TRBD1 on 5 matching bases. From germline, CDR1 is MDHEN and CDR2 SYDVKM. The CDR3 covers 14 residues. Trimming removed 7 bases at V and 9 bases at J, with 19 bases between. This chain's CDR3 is CASTLGVSGGPQHF. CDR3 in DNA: TGTGCCAGCACCCTAGGGGTATCGGGTGGGCCCCAGCATTTT.

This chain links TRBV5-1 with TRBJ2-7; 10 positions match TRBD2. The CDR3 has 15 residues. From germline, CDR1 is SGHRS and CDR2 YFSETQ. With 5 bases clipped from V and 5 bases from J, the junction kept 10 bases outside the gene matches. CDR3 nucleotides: TGCGCCAGCAGACAAATACTAGCGGGGTTACACGAGCAGTACTTC. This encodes CASRQILAGLHEQYF.

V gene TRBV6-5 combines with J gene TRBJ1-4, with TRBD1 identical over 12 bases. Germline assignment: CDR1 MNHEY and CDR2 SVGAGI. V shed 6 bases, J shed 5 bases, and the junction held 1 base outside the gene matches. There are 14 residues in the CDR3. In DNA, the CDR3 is TGTGCCAGCAGGGGGACAGGGGGCAATGAAAAACTGTTTTTT. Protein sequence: CASRGTGGNEKLFF.

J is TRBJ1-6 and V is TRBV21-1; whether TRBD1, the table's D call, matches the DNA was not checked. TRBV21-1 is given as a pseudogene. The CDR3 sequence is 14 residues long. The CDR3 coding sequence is TGTGCCAGCAGGCCCGGGACAGGACATTCACCCCTCCACTTT. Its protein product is CASRPGTGHSPLHF.

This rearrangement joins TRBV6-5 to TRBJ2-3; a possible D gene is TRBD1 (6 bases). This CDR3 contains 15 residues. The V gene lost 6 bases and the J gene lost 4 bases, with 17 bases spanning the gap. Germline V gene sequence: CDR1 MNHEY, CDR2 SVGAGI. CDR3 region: CASRTYRVGADTQYF. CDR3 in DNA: TGTGCCAGCAGAACTTACAGGGTCGGGGCAGATACGCAGTATTTT.

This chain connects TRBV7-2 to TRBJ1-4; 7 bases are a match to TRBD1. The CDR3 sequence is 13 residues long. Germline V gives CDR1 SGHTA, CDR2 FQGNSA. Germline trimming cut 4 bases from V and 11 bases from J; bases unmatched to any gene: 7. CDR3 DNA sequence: TGTGCCAGCAGCTCAGAGGACAGGATGAAACTGTTTTTT. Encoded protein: CASSSEDRMKLFF.

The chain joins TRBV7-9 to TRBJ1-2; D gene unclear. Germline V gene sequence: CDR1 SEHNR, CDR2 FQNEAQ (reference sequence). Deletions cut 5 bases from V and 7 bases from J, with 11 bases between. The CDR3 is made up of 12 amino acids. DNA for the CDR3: TGTGCCAGCAGCACGGAAGGGAGTGGCTACACCTTC. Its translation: CASSTEGSGYTF.

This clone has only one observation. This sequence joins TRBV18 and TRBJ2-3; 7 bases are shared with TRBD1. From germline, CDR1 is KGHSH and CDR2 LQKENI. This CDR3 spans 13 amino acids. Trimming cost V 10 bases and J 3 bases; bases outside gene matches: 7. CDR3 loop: CAISGQQTDTQYF. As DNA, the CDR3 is TGTGCCATCTCGGGACAGCAAACAGATACGCAGTATTTT.

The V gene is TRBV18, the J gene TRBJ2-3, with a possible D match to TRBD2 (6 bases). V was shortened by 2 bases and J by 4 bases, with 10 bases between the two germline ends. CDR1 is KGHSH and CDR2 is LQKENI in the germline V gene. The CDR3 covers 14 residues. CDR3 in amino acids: CASSPEWGADTQYF. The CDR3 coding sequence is TGTGCCAGCTCACCAGAGTGGGGGGCAGATACGCAGTATTTT.

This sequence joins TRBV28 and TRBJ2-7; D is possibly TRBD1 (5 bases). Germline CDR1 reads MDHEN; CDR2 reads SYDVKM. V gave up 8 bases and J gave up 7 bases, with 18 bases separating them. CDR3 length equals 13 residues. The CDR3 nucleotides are TGTGCCAGCTGGACACTTTCTTCTAGTGAGCAGTACTTC. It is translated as CASWTLSSSEQYF. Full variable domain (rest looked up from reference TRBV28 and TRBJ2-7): DVKVTQSSRYLVKRTGEKVFLECVQDMDHENMFWYRQDPGLGLRLIYFSYDVKMKEKGDIPEGYSVSREKKERFSLILESASTNQTSMYLCASWTLSSSEQYFGPGTRLTVT.

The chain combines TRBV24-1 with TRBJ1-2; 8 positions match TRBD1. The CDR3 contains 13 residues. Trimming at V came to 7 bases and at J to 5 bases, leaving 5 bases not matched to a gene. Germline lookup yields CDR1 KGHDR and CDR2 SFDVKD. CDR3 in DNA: TGTGCCACCAGCCAGGGGACAGGTTATGGCTACACCTTC. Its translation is CATSQGTGYGYTF.

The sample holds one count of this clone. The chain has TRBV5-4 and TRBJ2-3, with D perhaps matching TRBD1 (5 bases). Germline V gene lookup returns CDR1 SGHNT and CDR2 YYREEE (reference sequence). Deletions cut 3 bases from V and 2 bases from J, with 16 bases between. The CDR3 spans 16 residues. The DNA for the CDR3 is TGTGCCAGCAGCTCGGCCCTGCAGGGTTTCACAGATACGCAGTATTTT. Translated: CASSSALQGFTDTQYF.

This chain's CDR3 is CASSTGQAGTQFF. CDR3 bases: TGCGCCAGCAGCACCGGACAGGCTGGGACTCAGTTCTTC. The chain is built from TRBV5-1 and TRBJ2-1, with TRBD1 as a possible D gene (7 bases). The germline V and J ends were trimmed by 4 bases and 13 bases, with 18 bases remaining between them. The CDR3 has 13 residues. Per germline, CDR1 SGHRS and CDR2 YFSETQ.

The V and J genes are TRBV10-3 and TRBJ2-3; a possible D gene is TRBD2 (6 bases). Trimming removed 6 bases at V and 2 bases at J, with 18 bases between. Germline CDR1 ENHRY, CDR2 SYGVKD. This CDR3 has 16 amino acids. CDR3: CAISPRPGLFTDTQYF. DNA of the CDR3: TGTGCCATCAGCCCCCGACCGGGACTTTTCACAGATACGCAGTATTTT.

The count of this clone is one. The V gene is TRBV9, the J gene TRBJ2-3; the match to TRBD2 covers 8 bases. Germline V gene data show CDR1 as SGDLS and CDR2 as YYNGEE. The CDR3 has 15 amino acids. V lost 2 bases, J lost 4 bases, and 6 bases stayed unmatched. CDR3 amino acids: CASSVTGGTPDTQYF. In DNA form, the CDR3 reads TGTGCCAGCAGCGTTACGGGAGGGACCCCAGATACGCAGTATTTT.

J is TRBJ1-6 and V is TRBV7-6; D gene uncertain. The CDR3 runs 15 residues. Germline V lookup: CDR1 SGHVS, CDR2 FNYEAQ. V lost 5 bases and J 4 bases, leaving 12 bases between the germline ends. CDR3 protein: CASSEREGYNSPLHF. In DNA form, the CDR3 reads TGTGCCAGCAGCGAGAGGGAGGGTTATAATTCACCCCTCCACTTT.

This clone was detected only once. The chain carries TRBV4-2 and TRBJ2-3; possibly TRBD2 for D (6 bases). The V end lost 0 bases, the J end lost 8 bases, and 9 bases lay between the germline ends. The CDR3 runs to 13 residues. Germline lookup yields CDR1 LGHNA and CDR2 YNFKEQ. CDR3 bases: TGTGCCAGCAGCCAAGAATTCGGGGGTACGCAGTATTTT. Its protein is CASSQEFGGTQYF.

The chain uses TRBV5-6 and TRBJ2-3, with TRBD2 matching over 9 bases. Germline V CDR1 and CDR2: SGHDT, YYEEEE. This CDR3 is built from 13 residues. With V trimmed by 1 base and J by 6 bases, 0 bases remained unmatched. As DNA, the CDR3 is TGTGCCAGCAGCTTGAGCGGGGGGGATACGCAGTATTTT. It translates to CASSLSGGDTQYF.

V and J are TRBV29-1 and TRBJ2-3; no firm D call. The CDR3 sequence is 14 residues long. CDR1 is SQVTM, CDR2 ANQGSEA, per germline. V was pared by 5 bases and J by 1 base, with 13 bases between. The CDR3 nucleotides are TGCAGCGTTTCCCAAGCGAGGCGCACAGATACGCAGTATTTT. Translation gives CSVSQARRTDTQYF.

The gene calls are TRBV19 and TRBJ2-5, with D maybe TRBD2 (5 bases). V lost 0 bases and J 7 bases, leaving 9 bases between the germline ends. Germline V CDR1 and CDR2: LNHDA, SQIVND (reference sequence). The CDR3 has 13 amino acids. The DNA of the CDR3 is TGTGCCAGTAGTATAGATGGAGGAGGGACCCAGTACTTC. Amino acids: CASSIDGGGTQYF.

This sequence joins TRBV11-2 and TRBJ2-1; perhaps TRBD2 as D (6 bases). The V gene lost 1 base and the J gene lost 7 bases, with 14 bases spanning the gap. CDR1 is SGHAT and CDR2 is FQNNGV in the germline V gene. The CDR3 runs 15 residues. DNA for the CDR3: TGTGCCAGCAGCTTAGTAGGTCAGGGAGGAAATGAGCAGTTCTTC. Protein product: CASSLVGQGGNEQFF. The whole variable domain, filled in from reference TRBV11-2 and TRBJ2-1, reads EAGVAQSPRYKIIEKRQSVAFWCNPISGHATLYWYQQILGQGPKLLIQFQNNGVVDDSQLPKDRFSAERLKGVDSTLKIQPAKLEDSAVYLCASSLVGQGGNEQFFGPGTRLTVL.

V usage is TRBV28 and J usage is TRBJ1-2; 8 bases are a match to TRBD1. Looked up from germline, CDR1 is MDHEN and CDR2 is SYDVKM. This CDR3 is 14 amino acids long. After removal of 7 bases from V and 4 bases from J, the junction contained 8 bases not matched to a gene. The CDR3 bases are TGTGCCAGCAAAAGCGGACAGGGTGGCTATGGCTACACCTTC. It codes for CASKSGQGGYGYTF.

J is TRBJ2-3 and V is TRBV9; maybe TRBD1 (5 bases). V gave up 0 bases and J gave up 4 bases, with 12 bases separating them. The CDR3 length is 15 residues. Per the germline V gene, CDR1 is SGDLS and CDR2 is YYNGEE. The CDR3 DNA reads TGTGCCAGCAGCGTAGGGCAGGGTGTGTCAGATACGCAGTATTTT. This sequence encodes CASSVGQGVSDTQYF.

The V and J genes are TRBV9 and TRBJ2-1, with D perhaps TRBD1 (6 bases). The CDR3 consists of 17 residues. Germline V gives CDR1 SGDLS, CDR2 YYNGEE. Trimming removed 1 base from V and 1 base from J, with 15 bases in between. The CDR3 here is CASSVTDAGVSYNEQFF. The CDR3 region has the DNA TGTGCCAGCAGCGTAACCGATGCAGGGGTTTCCTACAATGAGCAGTTCTTC.

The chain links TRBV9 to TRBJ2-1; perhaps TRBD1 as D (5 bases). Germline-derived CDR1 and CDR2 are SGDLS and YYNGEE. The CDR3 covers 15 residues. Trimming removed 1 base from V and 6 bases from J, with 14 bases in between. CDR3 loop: CASSVIANQGNEQFF. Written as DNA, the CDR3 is TGTGCCAGCAGCGTAATAGCTAACCAGGGCAATGAGCAGTTCTTC.